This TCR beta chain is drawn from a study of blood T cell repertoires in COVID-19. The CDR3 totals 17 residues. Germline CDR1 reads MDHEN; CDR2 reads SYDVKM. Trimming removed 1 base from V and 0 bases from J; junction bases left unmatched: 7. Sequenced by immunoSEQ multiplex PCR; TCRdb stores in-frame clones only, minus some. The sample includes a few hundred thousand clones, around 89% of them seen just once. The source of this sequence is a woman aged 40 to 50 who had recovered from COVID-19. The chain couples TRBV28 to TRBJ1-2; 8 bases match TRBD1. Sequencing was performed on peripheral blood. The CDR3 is CASSLLGTGSTNYGYTF. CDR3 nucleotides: TGTGCCAGCAGTTTATTGGGGACAGGATCCACTAACTATGGCTACACCTTC.